This section outlines one T cell receptor beta chain sequence together with its context. Original methodology: Amplification of reference gene primers was used by the study to estimate nucleated cell counts. TCRdb's copy holds only in-frame clones and misses some; the assay was immunoSEQ multiplex PCR. That table is the source of V, J and clone size, and D and trimming were worked out from the DNA. The sample yields under 250,000 clones, 85% to 90% seen once. Participants were placed into cohorts based on the clinical history they reported. These data originate in a study of blood T cell repertoires in COVID-19. The V and J ends lost 5 bases and 7 bases, in that order; junction bases with no gene match: 2. The length of the CDR3 is 12 residues. Germline V CDR1 and CDR2: SGHNT, YENEEA.

The TCR comes from a woman aged 25 to 39 with acute COVID-19. This chain links TRBV11-3 with TRBJ2-1; 7 nucleotides match TRBD2. The sequenced sample was PBMCs or T cells enriched from blood (not recorded which). In DNA form, the CDR3 reads TGTGCCAGCAGCCCCGGGGGGAATGAGCAGTTCTTC. This encodes CASSPGGNEQFF.